The text below deals with one TCR beta chain. The antigen is unknown. This sample is drawn from a study of shared clonotypes between healthy human individuals. Study in general: Plates per donor: three CD4 naive, three CD4 memory, two CD8 naive, one CD8 memory.

V dropped 3 bases and J dropped 2 bases, with 11 bases sitting between them. Germline loops: CDR1 SGHNT, CDR2 YYREEE (reference sequence). The length of the CDR3 is 14 residues. Study conclusions and caveats: Generally, estimated richness proved larger in naive subsets than it did in memory subsets.

All participating donors were Caucasian adults from Nashville, Tennessee. Splitting the CD4+ cells yielded a CD45RA+ naive subset and a CD45RA-negative memory subset. Assay used: immunoSEQ multiplex PCR; TCRdb lists only in-frame clones, some missing. The sample carries 1,500,000 or so clones, 98% recorded once. This chain connects TRBV5-4 to TRBJ2-5; either TRBD1 or TRBD2 may fit D (5 bases each). Sequencing was performed on naive CD4+ T cells sorted from blood. Subset indicated: CD45RA+ positively selected. This receptor was identified in a man aged 25 to 40 in good health. In DNA form, the CDR3 reads TGTGCCAGCAGCTCCCGGGGACCACAAGAGACCCAGTACTTC. Translating gives CASSSRGPQETQYF. The variable domain in full, with the rest retrieved from reference TRBV5-4 and TRBJ2-5, is ETGVTQSPTHLIKTRGQQVTLRCSSQSGHNTVSWYQQALGQGPQFIFQYYREEENGRGNFPPRFSGLQFPNYSSELNVNALELDDSALYLCASSSRGPQETQYFGPGTRLLVL.